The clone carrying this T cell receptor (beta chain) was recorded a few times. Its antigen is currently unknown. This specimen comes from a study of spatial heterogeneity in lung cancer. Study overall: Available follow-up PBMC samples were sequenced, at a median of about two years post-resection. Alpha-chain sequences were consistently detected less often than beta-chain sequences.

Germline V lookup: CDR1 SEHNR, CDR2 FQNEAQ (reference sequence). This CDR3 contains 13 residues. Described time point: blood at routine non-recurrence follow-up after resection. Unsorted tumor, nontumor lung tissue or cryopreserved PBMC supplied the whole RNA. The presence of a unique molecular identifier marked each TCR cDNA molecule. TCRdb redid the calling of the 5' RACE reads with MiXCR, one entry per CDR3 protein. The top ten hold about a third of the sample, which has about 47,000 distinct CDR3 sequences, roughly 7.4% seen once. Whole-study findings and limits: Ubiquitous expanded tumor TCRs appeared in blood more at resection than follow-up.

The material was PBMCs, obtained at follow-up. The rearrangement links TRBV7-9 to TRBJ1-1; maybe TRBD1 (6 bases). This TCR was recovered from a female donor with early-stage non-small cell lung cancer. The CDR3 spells CATNREIATEAFF. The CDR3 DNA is TGTGCGACCAACAGGGAGATCGCCACTGAAGCTTTCTTT.